Listed below are T cell receptor beta chains from one sample, sequenced in a study of T-cell reconstitution after alpha-beta-depleted transplantation in children. TCRdb re-derived calls from the PCR reads in MiXCR, one entry per CDR3 protein. The data show around 440,000 distinct CDR3 sequences, approximately 10% seen once. Sequenced material: PBMCs, taken before TCRalphabeta/CD19-depleted stem cell transplant. All receptors come from a child aged 2-9 years with inherited bone marrow failure, due to receive a stem cell transplant. Each CDR3 is given with its conserved first and last residue. The D gene is left open where the match is weak. Size values are once, few and many counts, or a class for expanded clones, and some rows have none.

V	J	size	length	D	CDR3	DNA
TRBV20-1	TRBJ2-2	.	13	.	CSVSQSDTGELFF	TGCAGTGTGTCACAATCGGACACCGGGGAGCTGTTTTTT
TRBV5-5	TRBJ2-3	few	15	.	CASSLGPTEADTQYF	TGTGCCAGCAGCTTGGGGCCGACGGAGGCGGATACGCAGTATTTT
TRBV12-3/TRBV12-4	TRBJ1-1	.	13	.	CASSYLDKDEAFF	TGTGCCAGCAGTTACCTGGACAAAGATGAAGCTTTCTTT
TRBV5-1	TRBJ2-6	few	18	.	CASSLSGVLHSGANVLTF	TGCGCCAGCAGCTTGAGTGGGGTGCTACACTCTGGGGCCAACGTCCTGACTTTC
TRBV21-1	TRBJ2-2	many	18	.	CASSKPVAGGPNTGELFF	TGTGCCAGCAGCAAACCGGTCGCGGGAGGGCCGAACACCGGGGAGCTGTTTTTT
TRBV12-3/TRBV12-4	TRBJ2-7	many	14	TRBD2	CASRVTSAGGEQYF	TGTGCCAGCAGGGTGACTAGCGCCGGGGGGGAGCAGTACTTC
TRBV27	TRBJ2-1	many	16	TRBD2	CASSPLPGLAGGEQFF	TGTGCCAGCAGTCCCCTCCCGGGACTAGCGGGAGGCGAGCAGTTCTTC
TRBV10-2	TRBJ2-2	many	14	.	CASSESGRTGELFF	TGCGCCAGCAGTGAAAGCGGGCGCACCGGGGAGCTGTTTTTT
TRBV14	TRBJ2-6	many	16	.	CASSQYPGAGANVLTF	TGTGCCAGCAGCCAGTATCCGGGGGCCGGGGCCAACGTCCTGACTTTC
TRBV7-8	TRBJ2-7	.	16	.	CASSLAQGSLSYEQYF	TGTGCCAGCAGCTTAGCCCAAGGTAGCCTTTCCTACGAGCAGTACTTC
TRBV6-2/TRBV6-3	TRBJ2-7	many	11	.	CAIRRAREQYF	TGTGCCATAAGGAGGGCCAGGGAGCAGTACTTC
TRBV3-1	TRBJ2-3	many	15	.	CASSQGLVPTDTQYF	TGTGCCAGCAGCCAAGGACTAGTGCCCACAGATACGCAGTATTTT
TRBV20-1	TRBJ2-7	many	13	.	CSAETLGRTEQYF	TGCAGTGCTGAAACGCTCGGACGGACCGAGCAGTACTTC
TRBV5-1	TRBJ2-7	many	15	.	CASSLLQGSLDEQYF	TGCGCCAGCAGCTTGTTGCAGGGGTCCCTGGACGAGCAGTACTTC
TRBV18	TRBJ2-7	.	15	.	CASSLTGLLTYEQYF	TGTGCCAGCTCACTAACGGGGCTTCTAACCTACGAGCAGTACTTC
TRBV28	TRBJ2-5	few	16	TRBD2	CASSLAGGRGGETQYF	TGTGCCAGCAGTTTAGCGGGAGGGCGCGGGGGAGAGACCCAGTACTTC
TRBV5-1	TRBJ2-4	.	13	.	CASSPPAKNIQYF	TGCGCCAGCAGCCCGCCGGCCAAAAACATTCAGTACTTC
TRBV28	TRBJ2-1	many	15	.	CASSFYKTVYNEQFF	TGTGCCAGCAGTTTCTATAAGACAGTATACAATGAGCAGTTCTTC
TRBV7-8	TRBJ1-2	many	13	.	CASSLGISYGYTF	TGTGCCAGCAGCTTAGGTATATCCTATGGCTACACCTTC
TRBV7-9	TRBJ2-3	many	15	TRBD2	CASSWSHQREGSQYF	TGTGCCAGCAGCTGGTCTCATCAGCGGGAGGGGTCGCAGTATTTT
TRBV3-1	TRBJ2-4	many	13	.	CASSQLAKNIQYF	TGCGCCAGCAGTCAACTAGCCAAAAACATTCAGTACTTC
TRBV7-8	TRBJ2-7	many	19	TRBD2	CASSLIAVALGAGDYEQYF	TGTGCCAGCAGCTTAATCGCGGTGGCGCTTGGAGCGGGAGACTACGAGCAGTACTTC
TRBV5-5	TRBJ2-2	once	15	.	CASSFRREPTGELFF	TGTGCCAGCAGCTTTAGGCGCGAGCCCACCGGGGAGCTGTTTTTT
TRBV20-1	TRBJ2-5	.	20	TRBD2	CSAGTSGGMWSRGTKETQYF	TGCAGCGCAGGGACTAGCGGGGGGATGTGGAGTAGAGGCACCAAAGAGACCCAGTACTTC
TRBV5-1	TRBJ2-3	many	17	TRBD2	CASNSIRTSGATDTQYF	TGCGCCAGCAACTCCATTCGGACTAGCGGGGCCACAGATACGCAGTATTTT
TRBV4-3	TRBJ2-3	many	14	.	CASSQDGVGDTQYF	TGCGCCAGCAGCCAAGATGGGGTCGGAGATACGCAGTATTTT
TRBV7-9	TRBJ2-7	many	12	.	CASSIPPYEQYF	TGTGCCAGCAGCATCCCCCCCTACGAGCAGTACTTC
TRBV28	TRBJ2-2	many	12	.	CASSTYAGELFF	TGTGCCAGCAGTACATACGCCGGGGAGCTGTTTTTT
TRBV20-1	TRBJ2-1	.	14	.	CSASLGFGYNEQFF	TGCAGTGCTAGCTTAGGATTCGGGTACAATGAGCAGTTCTTC
TRBV28	TRBJ2-7	.	18	TRBD2	CASSRFKGREGLSYEQYF	TGTGCCAGCAGTAGATTTAAGGGTAGGGAGGGCCTATCCTACGAGCAGTACTTC
TRBV29-1	TRBJ2-5	many	15	.	CSVDGGITGGETQYF	TGCAGCGTTGATGGGGGTATCACAGGAGGGGAGACCCAGTACTTC
TRBV4-1	TRBJ2-3	many	17	TRBD1	CASSQIRTGGSADTQYF	TGCGCCAGCAGCCAGATCCGAACAGGGGGCTCAGCAGATACGCAGTATTTT
TRBV25-1	TRBJ2-1	many	16	TRBD2	CASTSPRTSSYNEQFF	TGTGCCAGCACCAGCCCGAGGACTAGCAGCTACAATGAGCAGTTCTTC
TRBV6-2/TRBV6-3	TRBJ2-1	many	16	.	CAIRGTQGVPYNEQFF	TGTGCCATTAGGGGAACACAGGGAGTACCCTACAATGAGCAGTTCTTC
TRBV9	TRBJ1-2	many	17	.	CASSVEPTPFKPYGYTF	TGTGCCAGCAGCGTAGAACCTACACCCTTTAAACCCTATGGCTACACCTTC
TRBV4-3	TRBJ2-1	many	14	.	CASSQDQGSYEQFF	TGCGCCAGCAGCCAAGATCAGGGTTCTTATGAGCAGTTCTTC
TRBV6-2/TRBV6-3	TRBJ1-4	many	13	.	CASSYVRYEKLFF	TGTGCCAGCAGTTACGTCCGATATGAAAAACTGTTTTTT
TRBV14	TRBJ2-1	many	18	.	CASSPERRLVGTFGEQFF	TGTGCCAGCAGCCCCGAACGACGACTAGTTGGGACATTCGGTGAGCAGTTCTTC
TRBV20-1	TRBJ2-4	.	13	.	CSARVLAKNSQYF	TGCAGTGCTAGGGTTTTAGCCAAAAACAGTCAGTACTTC
TRBV20-1	TRBJ2-3	many	14	.	CSARYPGYTDTQYF	TGCAGTGCTAGATATCCGGGGTACACAGATACGCAGTATTTT
TRBV18	TRBJ1-2	many	13	.	CASSPGQLYGYTF	TGTGCCAGCTCACCAGGACAGCTGTATGGCTACACCTTC
TRBV3-1	TRBJ2-3	few	16	TRBD2	CASSQAGLAHTDTQYF	TGTGCCAGCAGCCAAGCGGGACTAGCGCACACAGATACGCAGTATTTT
TRBV12-3/TRBV12-4	TRBJ2-3	many	16	TRBD2	CASSLAQLATTDTQYF	TGTGCCAGCAGTTTAGCGCAACTAGCGACCACAGATACGCAGTATTTT
TRBV20-1	TRBJ1-5	many	15	TRBD1	CSHPGGLSSNQPQHF	TGCAGTCACCCAGGGGGTCTCAGCAGCAATCAGCCCCAGCATTTT
TRBV3-1	TRBJ1-5	many	14	.	CASSQDSGIQPQHF	TGTGCCAGCAGCCAAGATTCGGGTATTCAGCCCCAGCATTTT
TRBV12-3/TRBV12-4	TRBJ2-1	many	13	.	CASSLVGWGEQFF	TGTGCCAGCAGTTTAGTGGGGTGGGGTGAGCAGTTCTTC
TRBV19	TRBJ1-2	.	13	TRBD1	CASSLGQADGYTF	TGTGCCAGTAGTCTCGGACAGGCTGATGGCTACACCTTC
TRBV20-1	TRBJ2-1	.	14	TRBD1	CSAKDTGTGEEQFF	TGCAGTGCCAAGGACACCGGGACAGGGGAAGAGCAGTTCTTC
TRBV20-1	TRBJ1-5	.	12	.	CSASELSQPQHF	TGCAGTGCTTCCGAATTGAGTCAGCCCCAGCATTTT
TRBV19	TRBJ2-1	few	14	.	CASSSQSEINEQFF	TGTGCCAGTAGTTCCCAGTCAGAGATCAATGAGCAGTTCTTC
TRBV11-2	TRBJ2-7	few	15	TRBD1	CASSFGQGAYYEQYF	TGTGCCAGCAGCTTCGGACAGGGGGCGTATTACGAGCAGTACTTC
TRBV7-6	TRBJ1-4	few	18	TRBD1	CASSLSLTSGQNGEKLFF	TGTGCCAGCAGCTTAAGCCTTACCTCGGGACAGAACGGAGAAAAACTGTTTTTT
TRBV5-1	TRBJ2-6	many	15	TRBD1	CASSRDRAGANVLTF	TGCGCCAGCAGCCGGGACAGGGCTGGGGCCAACGTCCTGACTTTC
TRBV16	TRBJ2-1	few	14	TRBD2	CASSLSGRQNEQFF	TGTGCCAGCAGCCTAAGCGGGAGGCAAAATGAGCAGTTCTTC
TRBV29-1	TRBJ1-2	.	13	TRBD1	CSATGGTNYGYTF	TGCAGCGCCACAGGGGGCACTAACTATGGCTACACCTTC
TRBV7-2	TRBJ2-7	many	12	.	CASSREDYEQYF	TGTGCCAGCAGCCGAGAGGACTACGAGCAGTACTTC